This T cell receptor beta chain was sequenced during a study of immune characterization of retroperitoneal liposarcoma. TCRdb redid the calling of the PCR reads with MiXCR, one entry per CDR3 protein. This sample has several thousand distinct CDR3 sequences, with 25% to 30% found just once. This CDR3 is 13 amino acids long. The germline V and J ends were trimmed by 4 bases and 7 bases, with 13 bases remaining between them. CDR1 DFQATT and CDR2 SNEGSKA come from the germline V gene (reference sequence). The sequence was collected from a male donor with retroperitoneal liposarcoma. This rearrangement joins TRBV20-1 to TRBJ1-4; TRBD1 is a possible D gene (6 bases). The sequenced sample consisted of blood. The chain's CDR3 is CSAKGTSPEKLFF. The CDR3 nucleotides read TGCAGTGCTAAAGGGACAAGCCCTGAAAAACTGTTTTTT.